The 17 T cell receptor beta chains below all came from one sample that was sequenced in a study of post-analysis software for immune sequencing data. Their antigen targets remain unknown. Unique molecular identifiers were carried by the TCR beta cDNA libraries. TCRdb fed the PCR reads into MiXCR, producing one record per CDR3 protein. The table lists some 690,000 distinct CDR3 sequences, 25% to 30% of them singletons. Study-wide points: Patients showed TRBV5-6, TRBV5-1 and TRBV20-1 among five TRBV segments more frequent than in controls.

The specimen sequenced was blood. Receptors originate from a girl aged 5-17 years with multiple sclerosis.

This sequence joins TRBV6-1 and TRBJ2-1, with 8 bases matching TRBD1. The ends lost 4 bases at V and 8 bases at J; junction bases unmatched: 7. Germline V gene lookup returns CDR1 MNHNS and CDR2 SASEGT. The CDR3 length is 14 residues. CDR3 coding DNA: TGTGCCAGCAGTGCACAGGGGGACGGAGATGAGCAGTTCTTC. Translated: CASSAQGDGDEQFF.

This clonotype was counted a few times. This sequence joins TRBV28 and TRBJ2-2, with 7 bases aligning to TRBD1. From germline, CDR1 is MDHEN and CDR2 SYDVKM. The V and J ends lost 3 bases and 5 bases, in that order; junction bases with no gene match: 6. The CDR3 has 15 amino acids. The CDR3 coding sequence is TGTGCCAGCAGTTTCACAGGGGCAGGGACCGGGGAGCTGTTTTTT. Residues: CASSFTGAGTGELFF.

A few counts support this clonotype. This chain connects TRBV7-6 to TRBJ2-7; D remains ambiguous. Gene TRBJ2-5 matches the end of the DNA better, so the J call may be wrong. There are 16 residues in the CDR3. CDR1 and CDR2 from the germline V gene are SGHVS and FNYEAQ. The CDR3 here is CASSLLFQERQETQYF. DNA for the CDR3: TGTGCCAGCAGCTTATTATTTCAGGAGAGGCAAGAGACCCAGTACTTC.

The gene calls are TRBV6-2 or TRBV6-3 and TRBJ2-5; D not certain. Trimming removed 5 bases at V and 1 base at J, with 11 bases between. The CDR3 totals 14 residues. Germline V gene data show CDR1 as MNHEY and CDR2 as SVGEGT. The CDR3 region has the DNA TGTGCCAGCAGTATACCAGGCATCCAAGAGACCCAGTACTTC. Translated, it gives CASSIPGIQETQYF.

The CDR3 DNA is TGTGCCAGCAGCCCAGACAGAAATACAATGAAGCAGTTCTTC. Translating it yields CASSPDRNTMKQFF. V gene TRBV7-7 combines with J gene TRBJ2-1; perhaps TRBD1 as D (5 bases). Germline CDR1 reads SSHAT; CDR2 reads FNYEAQ (reference sequence). The CDR3 spans 14 residues. The V end lost 5 bases, the J end lost 11 bases, and 19 bases lay between the germline ends.

This chain connects TRBV20-1 to TRBJ2-5; D possibly corresponds to TRBD1 (7 bases). With the DNA end fitting TRBJ2-7 better, the J assignment may be wrong. Germline CDR1 is DFQATT and CDR2 is SNEGSKA (reference sequence). This CDR3 spans 13 amino acids. CDR3 sequence (DNA): TGCAGTGCCAGACAGGGACTGAACTACGAGCAGTACTTC. Protein sequence: CSARQGLNYEQYF.

The chain recombines TRBV28 with TRBJ2-5; maybe TRBD1 (6 bases). Deletions cut 8 bases from V and 3 bases from J, with 22 bases between. The V gene's germline CDR1 is MDHEN and CDR2 SYDVKM. The CDR3 is 16 amino acids. The CDR3 is CASHPGWGRAEETQYF. The CDR3, as DNA: TGTGCCAGCCACCCCGGGTGGGGGCGAGCGGAAGAGACCCAGTACTTC.

This clonotype came up many times. This chain links TRBV20-1 with TRBJ2-5, with 8 bases identical to TRBD1. Germline CDR1 is DFQATT and CDR2 is SNEGSKA (reference sequence). Trimming took 4 bases from V and 5 from J; bases not matched to a gene: 3. CDR3 length equals 12 residues. The CDR3: CSANTGGETQYF. The CDR3 DNA reads as TGCAGTGCTAATACAGGGGGTGAGACCCAGTACTTC.

This clonotype came up a few times. The chain employs TRBV4-1 and TRBJ1-2; the D is unclear. The germline V and J ends were trimmed by 3 bases and 6 bases, with 5 bases remaining between them. CDR1 and CDR2 from the germline V gene are MGHRA and YSYEKL. The CDR3 sequence is 11 residues long. This CDR3 is CASSHFDGYTF. The DNA for the CDR3 is TGCGCCAGCAGCCACTTCGATGGCTACACCTTC.

This clonotype was recorded many times. The chain is built from TRBV12-3 or TRBV12-4 and TRBJ1-1; perhaps TRBD1 as D (5 bases). The CDR3 has 12 amino acids. V was pared by 3 bases and J by 5 bases, with 7 bases between. The CDR3, as DNA: TGTGCCAGCAGTTTGAGGGGAACTGAAGCTTTCTTT. Translation gives CASSLRGTEAFF.

A note on this clonotype: The germline gene is not matched at one end of the junction; a read error may be the cause. This chain connects TRBV7-7 to TRBJ2-3; D gene uncertain. CDR1 is SSHAT, CDR2 FNYEAQ, per germline (reference sequence). This CDR3 spans 17 amino acids. The CDR3 region is CASSPLYPGLGTDTQYF. The CDR3 coding sequence is TGTGCTAGCAGCCCCCTCTACCCAGGCCTCGGCACAGATACGCAGTATTTT.

Only a few counts were recorded for this clonotype. The junction shows a germline mismatch at one end, possibly a read error. The chain carries TRBV7-2 and TRBJ1-2; D unclear. The CDR3 runs 13 residues. Germline V gene lookup returns CDR1 SGHTA and CDR2 FQGNSA. In DNA form, the CDR3 reads TGTGCCGGCAGCCCCCAGGAGGTTCGAGGCTACACCTTC. Its translation is CAGSPQEVRGYTF.

Here the CDR3 reads CASSDTTTGPPYGYTF. The CDR3 DNA reads TGTGCCAGCAGTGACACTACGACAGGCCCCCCCTATGGCTACACCTTC. V and J are TRBV6-4 and TRBJ1-2, with a possible D match to TRBD1 (6 bases). V was clipped by 2 bases and J by 4 bases, with 17 bases between them. The V gene's germline CDR1 is MRHNA and CDR2 SNTAGT. The CDR3 length is 16 residues.

This clonotype was counted only a few times. V is TRBV6-2 or TRBV6-3 and J is TRBJ2-5; tentative D call: TRBD1 (5 bases). The CDR3 loop spans 14 amino acids. CDR1 is MNHEY and CDR2 is SVGEGT in the germline V gene. V dropped 0 bases and J dropped 10 bases, with 15 bases sitting between them. DNA of the CDR3: TGTGCCAGCAGTTACTCGACCGCAGGGCCCCTCCAGTACTTC. Protein product: CASSYSTAGPLQYF.

The rearrangement uses TRBV12-3 or TRBV12-4 and TRBJ2-3; 7 nucleotides agree with TRBD2. Germline trimming cut 3 bases from V and 5 bases from J; bases unmatched to any gene: 14. This CDR3 has 17 residues. For the CDR3, the DNA is TGTGCCAGCAGTTTCCCCAGCGGGGAGGGGTATGGAGATACGCAGTATTTT. Encoded protein: CASSFPSGEGYGDTQYF.

The V call is TRBV5-5, the J call TRBJ1-6; weak D call: TRBD1 (5 bases). CDR3 size: 15 residues. V lost 2 bases and J 5 bases, leaving 11 bases between the germline ends. Germline CDR1 SGHKS, CDR2 YYEKEE (reference sequence). The chain's CDR3 is CASSLGERNNSPLHF. The CDR3 coding sequence is TGTGCCAGCAGCTTAGGGGAAAGGAATAATTCACCCCTCCACTTT. Based on the CDR3 plus reference TRBV5-5 and TRBJ1-6, the full variable domain is DAGVTQSPTHLIKTRGQQVTLRCSPISGHKSVSWYQQVLGQGPQFIFQYYEKEERGRGNFPDRFSARQFPNYSSELNVNALLLGDSALYLCASSLGERNNSPLHFGNGTRLTVT.

This clonotype was detected a few times. This chain connects TRBV7-9 to TRBJ2-7, with TRBD2 matching over 13 bases. Germline values: CDR1 SEHNR, CDR2 FQNEAQ (reference sequence). V trimming: 4 bases; J trimming: 2 bases; junction bases outside the gene matches: 11. This CDR3 is built from 18 residues. This chain's CDR3 is CASSSYQSTSGRAYEQYF. CDR3 DNA: TGTGCCAGCAGCTCATACCAATCTACTAGCGGGAGGGCCTACGAGCAGTACTTC.